The subject of this entry is one T cell receptor (beta chain). Its antigen is currently unknown. The libraries of TRB cDNA were prepared using 5' RACE with UMI labels. From the 5' RACE reads, TCRdb lists one entry per CDR3 protein and no DNA. The sample has 85,000 to 130,000 distinct CDR3 sequences. This record comes from a study of CXCR3-negative and CXCR3-positive naive CD8 T cells. Study-wide findings and caveats: Relative to CXCR3-negative naive cells, CXCR3-positive naive cells had more hydrophobic TRB CDR3s.

CDR3 length: 11 amino acids. The source is a human donor in good health. Some clones in this sample may be carry-over from other donors' samples. The material sequenced was naive CXCR3+ CD8+ T cells from blood. The subset here: CD45RO-CCR7+CD27+CD95- naive CD8+ T cells expressing CXCR3 (TNR3+). The chain is built from TRBV12-3 or TRBV12-4 and TRBJ2-1. CDR3 region: CASSSNNEPFF.